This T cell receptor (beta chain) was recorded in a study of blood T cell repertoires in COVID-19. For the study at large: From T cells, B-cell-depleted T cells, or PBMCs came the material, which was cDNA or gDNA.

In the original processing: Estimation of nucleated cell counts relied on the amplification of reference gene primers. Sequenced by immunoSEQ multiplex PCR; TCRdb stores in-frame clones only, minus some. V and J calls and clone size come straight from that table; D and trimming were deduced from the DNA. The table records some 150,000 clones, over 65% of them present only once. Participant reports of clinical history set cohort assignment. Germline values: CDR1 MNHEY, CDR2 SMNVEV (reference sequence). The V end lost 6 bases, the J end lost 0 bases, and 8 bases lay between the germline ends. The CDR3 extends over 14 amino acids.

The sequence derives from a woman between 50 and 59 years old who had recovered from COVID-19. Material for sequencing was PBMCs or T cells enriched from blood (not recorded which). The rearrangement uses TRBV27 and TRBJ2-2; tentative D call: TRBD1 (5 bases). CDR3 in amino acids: CASRRQSNTGELFF. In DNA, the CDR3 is TGTGCCAGCAGACGACAGTCGAACACCGGGGAGCTGTTTTTT.